The present TCR beta chain was sequenced within a study of cytomegalovirus exposure and HLA in healthy donors. General study results and limits: Reportedly, HLA-A and HLA-B alleles of most subjects were accurately predicted from TCR beta.

As for this clone: Its antigen is as yet unknown.

Researchers ran the PCR with 60 Vbeta and 13 Jbeta primers. Measured with immunoSEQ multiplex PCR; TCRdb has only the in-frame clones, and not every one. The sample has some 150,000 clones, around 72% seen once; the top ten hold approximately 4%. The germline gives CDR1 SGHRS, CDR2 YFSETQ. J gave up 5 bases and V 4 bases, and 5 bases lay outside the gene matches. The CDR3 has 15 amino acids. V usage is TRBV5-1 and J usage is TRBJ2-5; 13 nucleotides line up with TRBD2. This clonotype was sampled from a man between 45 and 60 years old in good health and CMV-seropositive. The sample comprised PBMCs. Here the CDR3 DNA reads TGCGCCAGCAGCGCGGGACTAGCGGGGATCGAGACCCAGTACTTC. Encoded protein: CASSAGLAGIETQYF.